The 21 T cell receptor beta chains listed next were all sequenced from one sample in a study of control samples from healthy donors and cancer patients. Sequencing used immunoSEQ multiplex PCR; TCRdb keeps in-frame clones, though not all of them. The profile shows some 150,000 clones, around 94% of them singletons. The sample consisted of blood. These receptors were taken from a man aged 40-55 years in good health.

The V gene is TRBV11-3, the J gene TRBJ1-1, with D possibly matching TRBD1 (5 bases). The CDR3 is 14 amino acids. Germline CDR1 reads SGHNT; CDR2 reads YENEEA. Trimming took 2 bases from V and 5 from J, leaving 12 bases between them. CDR3 bases: TGTGCCAGCAGCTTAAGGGCAAGGGGAACTGAAGCTTTCTTT. The encoded protein is CASSLRARGTEAFF. The complete variable domain, with remaining parts taken from reference TRBV11-3 and TRBJ1-1, reads EAGVVQSPRYKIIEKKQPVAFWCNPISGHNTLYWYLQNLGQGPELLIRYENEEAVDDSQLPKDRFSAERLKGVDSTLKIQPAELGDSAVYLCASSLRARGTEAFFGQGTRLTVV.

This clone was seen once. The chain combines TRBV5-5 with TRBJ2-7; D unclear. The CDR3 loop spans 14 amino acids. The V and J ends lost 0 bases and 6 bases respectively, with 13 bases between them. The germline CDR1 and CDR2 sequences are SGHKS and YYEKEE (reference sequence). CDR3 in amino acids: CASSLVSPGAEQYF. Here the CDR3 DNA reads TGTGCCAGCAGCTTGGTCTCTCCCGGCGCCGAGCAGTACTTC.

The V and J genes are TRBV5-1 and TRBJ2-1; D gene unclear. Germline V gives CDR1 SGHRS, CDR2 YFSETQ. The CDR3 has 15 residues. Trimming stripped 4 bases from V and 8 bases from J, with 19 bases between. CDR3 sequence reads: CASSPTPNRDDEQFF. DNA of the CDR3: TGCGCCAGCAGCCCGACCCCGAACCGCGACGATGAGCAGTTCTTC.

The CDR3 spells CASSLGDRANTGELFF. DNA for the CDR3: TGTGCCAGCAGCTTAGGGGACAGGGCGAACACCGGGGAGCTGTTTTTT. The V and J genes are TRBV7-9 and TRBJ2-2; TRBD1 agrees at 9 bases. J was trimmed by 0 bases and V by 1 base; bases with no gene match: 0. This CDR3 region has 16 residues. The V gene's germline CDR1 is SEHNR and CDR2 FQNEAQ (reference sequence).

The CDR3 DNA sequence: TGTGCCAGCAGCGGGGGACAGGGTGCATCCTACGAGCAGTACTTC. Translation: CASSGGQGASYEQYF. The chain carries TRBV7-9 and TRBJ2-7; TRBD1 matches at 9 bases. The CDR3 is made up of 15 amino acids. The germline CDR1 and CDR2 sequences are SEHNR and FQNEAQ (reference sequence). J gave up 1 base and V 5 bases, and 6 bases lay outside the gene matches.

V and J are TRBV15 and TRBJ2-5, with D hard to call. V was pared by 3 bases and J by 4 bases, with 15 bases between. Germline CDR1 is LNHNV and CDR2 is YYDKDF (reference sequence). CDR3 length: 15 amino acids. For the CDR3, the DNA is TGTGCCACCAGCAGCGGTGTGCCGATCGGAGAGACCCAGTACTTC. This translates into CATSSGVPIGETQYF. The full variable domain, its missing parts supplied by reference TRBV15 and TRBJ2-5, is DAMVIQNPRYQVTQFGKPVTLSCSQTLNHNVMYWYQQKSSQAPKLLFHYYDKDFNNEADTPDNFQSRRPNTSFCFLDIRSPGLGDTAMYLCATSSGVPIGETQYFGPGTRLLVL.

J is TRBJ1-6 and V is TRBV3-1 (or the pseudogene TRBV3-2); unclear D gene. CDR1 and CDR2 (germline): LGHDT, YNNKEL (reference sequence). Deletions cut 1 base from V and 5 bases from J, with 9 bases between. This CDR3 has 15 residues. CDR3 residues: CASSQVRQNNSPLHF. CDR3 sequence (DNA): TGTGCCAGCAGCCAAGTCCGTCAGAATAATTCACCCCTCCACTTT.

The chain recombines TRBV5-1 with TRBJ1-1; TRBD1 agrees at 10 bases. Germline lookup yields CDR1 SGHRS and CDR2 YFSETQ. This CDR3 comprises 15 residues. Germline trimming cut 4 bases from V and 7 bases from J; bases unmatched to any gene: 10. The CDR3 DNA follows: TGCGCCAGCAGCCAAATTGACAGGGGGCTAGATGAAGCTTTCTTT. This gives the protein CASSQIDRGLDEAFF.

The CDR3 loop is CASSSFPNSPLHF. CDR3 DNA sequence: TGTGCCAGCAGTTCCTTTCCTAATTCACCCCTCCACTTT. The chain links TRBV12-3 or TRBV12-4 to TRBJ1-6; D remains ambiguous. This CDR3 spans 13 amino acids. V dropped 4 bases and J dropped 6 bases, with 7 bases sitting between them.

V usage is TRBV27 and J usage is TRBJ2-1; 10 bases match TRBD2. The J segment lost 9 bases and the V segment lost 5 bases, leaving 10 bases of the junction unmatched. The germline gives CDR1 MNHEY, CDR2 SMNVEV (reference sequence). This CDR3 contains 15 residues. The CDR3 loop is CASSHLSGRLGEQFF. Here the CDR3 DNA reads TGTGCCAGCAGTCATCTTAGCGGGAGGTTGGGTGAGCAGTTCTTC.

The chain employs TRBV27 and TRBJ2-1; TRBD2 matches 14 bases. The germline CDR1 and CDR2 sequences are MNHEY and SMNVEV (reference sequence). V shed 3 bases, J shed 6 bases, and the junction held 1 base outside the gene matches. The CDR3 has 15 amino acids. CDR3 loop: CASSFGTSGSNEQFF. The CDR3 nucleotides read TGTGCCAGCAGTTTCGGGACTAGCGGGAGCAATGAGCAGTTCTTC.

This chain joins TRBV6-4 and TRBJ2-1; D unclear. The CDR3 is 17 amino acids. Trimming took off 0 bases at V and 0 bases at J, with 12 bases between the two ends. The germline gives CDR1 MRHNA, CDR2 SNTAGT. CDR3 nucleotide sequence: TGTGCCAGCAGTGACTCGTCCTCCTATAGCTCCTACAATGAGCAGTTCTTC. As protein: CASSDSSSYSSYNEQFF.

This chain joins TRBV9 and TRBJ1-4; D is uncertain. The CDR3 has 15 residues. Deletions cut 0 bases from V and 5 bases from J, with 11 bases between. The germline V gene has CDR1 SGDLS and CDR2 YYNGEE. CDR3 DNA sequence: TGTGCCAGCAGCGTAGATAGCCAGAGGAATGAAAAACTGTTTTTT. Residues: CASSVDSQRNEKLFF.

This clone was counted once. V usage is TRBV5-8 and J usage is TRBJ1-5, with a possible D match to TRBD1 (6 bases). Germline V gives CDR1 SGHTS, CDR2 YDEGEE. This CDR3 has 15 residues. The V end lost 7 bases, the J end lost 2 bases, and 16 bases lay between the germline ends. The CDR3 region is CASSPTGRGNQPQHF. DNA of the CDR3: TGTGCCAGCTCCCCGACAGGTAGGGGCAATCAGCCCCAGCATTTT.

The genes are TRBV9 and TRBJ1-1; D not certain. Trimming removed 0 bases at V and 2 bases at J, with 5 bases between. The CDR3 is made up of 13 amino acids. CDR1 is SGDLS and CDR2 is YYNGEE in the germline V gene. CDR3 amino acids: CASSVGSNTEAFF. CDR3 DNA sequence: TGTGCCAGCAGCGTAGGGTCCAACACTGAAGCTTTCTTT.

The genes are TRBV4-1 and TRBJ1-2, with a possible D match to TRBD1 (5 bases). V was cut by 4 bases and J by 9 bases, with 24 bases left in between. Germline V CDR1 and CDR2: MGHRA, YSYEKL. The CDR3 consists of 16 residues. The CDR3 bases are TGCGCCAGCAGCCTGGGGACCGGGACGCAAGGAGGTCGCTACACCTTC. Its translation is CASSLGTGTQGGRYTF.

This clone was observed a single time. The rearrangement links TRBV9 to TRBJ2-1; 9 nucleotides agree with TRBD1. Germline values: CDR1 SGDLS, CDR2 YYNGEE. The CDR3 sequence is 15 residues long. With V trimmed by 4 bases and J by 10 bases, 12 bases remained unmatched. The CDR3 reads CASSISRDRVIEQFF. The CDR3 DNA reads TGTGCCAGCAGCATCAGCCGGGACAGGGTTATCGAGCAGTTCTTC.

The V and J genes are TRBV7-2 and TRBJ1-6; maybe TRBD1 (6 bases). Per the germline V gene, CDR1 is SGHTA and CDR2 is FQGNSA. V lost 6 bases and J 4 bases, leaving 10 bases between the germline ends. CDR3 length: 14 residues. CDR3 protein: CASRAGQYNSPLHF. The CDR3 DNA sequence: TGTGCCAGCAGAGCTGGACAGTATAATTCACCCCTCCACTTT. The variable domain in full, with the rest retrieved from reference TRBV7-2 and TRBJ1-6, is GAGVSQSPSNKVTEKGKDVELRCDPISGHTALYWYRQSLGQGLEFLIYFQGNSAPDKSGLPSDRFSAERTGGSVSTLTIQRTQQEDSAVYLCASRAGQYNSPLHFGNGTRLTVT.

This clone has more than one count but fewer than ten. The rearrangement uses TRBV5-6 and TRBJ1-1; D uncertain. Trimming stripped 2 bases from V and 8 bases from J, with 7 bases between. Germline V gene sequence: CDR1 SGHDT, CDR2 YYEEEE. The CDR3 spans 11 residues. The CDR3 DNA reads TGTGCCAGCAGCTTTGGAGGAGAAGCTTTCTTT. It specifies CASSFGGEAFF.

This clone was counted only a few times. V and J are TRBV19 and TRBJ1-5; D is perhaps TRBD1 (5 bases). The CDR3 runs to 14 residues. CDR1 LNHDA and CDR2 SQIVND come from the germline V gene (reference sequence). Trimming removed 2 bases at V and 7 bases at J, with 12 bases between. DNA for the CDR3: TGTGCCAGTAGTATACAGGGTCCGGGCCAGCCCCAGCATTTT. It translates to CASSIQGPGQPQHF.

The V and J genes are TRBV28 and TRBJ1-5; no clear D. Germline CDR1 and CDR2: MDHEN and SYDVKM. This CDR3 is 15 amino acids long. The ends were cut back, 4 bases at V and 7 bases at J, with 17 bases in the middle. CDR3 sequence: CASSSPSNPRQPQHF. The CDR3 DNA reads TGTGCCAGCAGTTCCCCGTCAAATCCCAGACAGCCCCAGCATTTT.